Shown below are 11 T cell receptor beta chains from a single sample sequenced in a study of T cells in localized non-small cell lung cancer. Profiled with immunoSEQ multiplex PCR; TCRdb holds only in-frame clones, not every one. This repertoire shows roughly 16,000 clones, about 89% found once; its top ten account for under 35%. Sequences were derived from peripheral blood, sampled before any cancer treatment. The receptors come from a female donor older than 55 with stage III squamous cell lung carcinoma.

The rearrangement uses TRBV19 and TRBJ2-2; weak D call: TRBD1 (5 bases). Germline V gene lookup returns CDR1 LNHDA and CDR2 SQIVND (reference sequence). V was pared by 5 bases and J by 0 bases, with 7 bases between. This CDR3 has 14 amino acids. The CDR3 loop is CASSSGTNTGELFF. DNA of the CDR3: TGTGCCAGTAGTTCAGGGACGAACACCGGGGAGCTGTTTTTT.

V gene TRBV11-3 combines with J gene TRBJ2-3, with D unresolved. The CDR3 extends over 13 amino acids. Germline loops: CDR1 SGHNT, CDR2 YENEEA. V was clipped by 5 bases and J by 1 base, with 7 bases between them. The CDR3 loop is CASSLSGTDTQYF. The CDR3 bases are TGTGCCAGCAGCCTCTCGGGCACAGATACGCAGTATTTT.

This chain joins TRBV11-2 and TRBJ2-3, with 11 bases fitting TRBD2. Unmatched junction bases numbered 0, after V lost 1 base and J lost 0 bases. The CDR3 is 16 residues long. From germline, CDR1 is SGHAT and CDR2 FQNNGV. CDR3 coding DNA: TGTGCCAGCAGCTTAGCTAGCGGGGGGAGCACAGATACGCAGTATTTT. Translated: CASSLASGGSTDTQYF. Looking up the rest from reference TRBV11-2 and TRBJ2-3 gives the full variable domain: EAGVAQSPRYKIIEKRQSVAFWCNPISGHATLYWYQQILGQGPKLLIQFQNNGVVDDSQLPKDRFSAERLKGVDSTLKIQPAKLEDSAVYLCASSLASGGSTDTQYFGPGTRLTVL.

This chain uses TRBV5-5 with TRBJ2-3; the D gene is possibly TRBD1 (6 bases). This CDR3 is 16 amino acids long. Germline CDR1 is SGHKS and CDR2 is YYEKEE (reference sequence). Trimming removed 2 bases from V and 4 bases from J, with 17 bases in between. In nucleotides, the CDR3 is TGTGCCAGCAGCTTTGCAGGGGTTTCCTCCCCAGATACGCAGTATTTT. Amino acid sequence: CASSFAGVSSPDTQYF. Full variable domain (remainder filled in from reference TRBV5-5 and TRBJ2-3): DAGVTQSPTHLIKTRGQQVTLRCSPISGHKSVSWYQQVLGQGPQFIFQYYEKEERGRGNFPDRFSARQFPNYSSELNVNALLLGDSALYLCASSFAGVSSPDTQYFGPGTRLTVL.

This clone was detected only a few times. This chain uses TRBV19 with TRBJ1-2; TRBD1 aligns across 8 bases. The germline V gene has CDR1 LNHDA and CDR2 SQIVND (reference sequence). V trimming: 5 bases; J trimming: 4 bases; junction bases outside the gene matches: 6. This CDR3 comprises 14 residues. The CDR3 region has the DNA TGTGCCAGTAGTTACCTCGGGACAGGCTATGGCTACACCTTC. It translates to CASSYLGTGYGYTF.

CDR3 in DNA: TGTGCCAGCAGTAGCATGACAACCACCGGGGAGCTGTTTTTT. This encodes CASSSMTTTGELFF. This chain uses TRBV2 with TRBJ2-2; D gene unclear. Trimming took 5 bases from V and 4 from J, leaving 11 bases between them. Per germline, CDR1 SNHLY and CDR2 FYNNEI. The CDR3 runs to 14 residues.

This chain links TRBV5-5 with TRBJ1-2, with TRBD1 identical over 7 bases. The CDR3 totals 14 residues. V trimming: 6 bases; J trimming: 1 base; junction bases outside the gene matches: 6. Germline loops: CDR1 SGHKS, CDR2 YYEKEE (reference sequence). The CDR3 nucleotides read TGTGCCAGCAAGACAGGGATTAATAACTATGGCTACACCTTC. Translated: CASKTGINNYGYTF.

DNA of the CDR3: TGTGCCAGCAGTCAGGTAACGGGCAATCAGCCCCAGCATTTT. Residues: CASSQVTGNQPQHF. J is TRBJ1-5 and V is TRBV2, with unresolved D. Germline V CDR1 and CDR2: SNHLY, FYNNEI. V was pared by 5 bases and J by 2 bases, with 10 bases between. The CDR3 has 14 amino acids.

The chain uses TRBV4-1 and TRBJ1-2; TRBD1 is a possible D gene (6 bases). Germline V gene lookup returns CDR1 MGHRA and CDR2 YSYEKL. V gave up 2 bases and J gave up 4 bases, with 23 bases separating them. The length of the CDR3 is 18 residues. CDR3 loop: CASSQKGKDGGISYGYTF. DNA for the CDR3: TGCGCCAGCAGCCAAAAAGGGAAAGACGGGGGCATTAGCTATGGCTACACCTTC.

The genes are TRBV30 and TRBJ2-7; D possibly uses TRBD1 or TRBD2 (5 bases each). The CDR3 contains 14 residues. The germline CDR1 and CDR2 sequences are GTSNPN and SVGIG (reference sequence). The V end was cut by 3 bases, the J end by 4 bases, with 16 bases between. The DNA of the CDR3 is TGTGCCTGGAGCAGGGACGGCAGAGGATACGAGCAGTACTTC. Residues: CAWSRDGRGYEQYF.

The rearrangement links TRBV5-1 to TRBJ1-1, with D uncertain. Trimming left V 0 bases short and J 3 bases short, with 6 bases between. The germline CDR1 and CDR2 sequences are SGHRS and YFSETQ. This CDR3 has 13 amino acids. Here the CDR3 DNA reads TGCGCCAGCAGCTTGGGTCGGGACACTGAAGCTTTCTTT. Encoded protein: CASSLGRDTEAFF.